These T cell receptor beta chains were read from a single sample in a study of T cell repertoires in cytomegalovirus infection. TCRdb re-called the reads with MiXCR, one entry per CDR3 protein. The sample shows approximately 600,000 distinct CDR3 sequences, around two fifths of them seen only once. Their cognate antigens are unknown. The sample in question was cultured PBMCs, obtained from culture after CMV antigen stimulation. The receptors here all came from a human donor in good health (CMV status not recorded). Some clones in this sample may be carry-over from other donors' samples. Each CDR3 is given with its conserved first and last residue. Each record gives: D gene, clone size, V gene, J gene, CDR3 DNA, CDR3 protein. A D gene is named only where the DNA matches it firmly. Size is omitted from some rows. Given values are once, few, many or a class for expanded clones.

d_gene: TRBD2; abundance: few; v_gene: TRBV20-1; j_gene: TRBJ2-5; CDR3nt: TGCAGTTGGACTAGCGGGGTCCTCCAAGAGACCCAGTACTTC; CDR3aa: CSWTSGVLQETQYF
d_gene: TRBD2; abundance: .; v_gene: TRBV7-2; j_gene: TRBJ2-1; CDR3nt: TGTGCCAGCAGCCCAATTATCGGACTAGCGGGACGGGAGCAGTTCTTC; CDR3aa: CASSPIIGLAGREQFF
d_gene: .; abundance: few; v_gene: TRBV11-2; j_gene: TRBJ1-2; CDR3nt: TGTGCCAGCAGCTGGGGGAGCCCTAACTATGGCTACACCTTC; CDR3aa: CASSWGSPNYGYTF
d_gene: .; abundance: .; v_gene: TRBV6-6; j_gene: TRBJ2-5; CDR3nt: TGTGCCAGCAGTTACAGGGGTAGCGGAGAGACCCAGTACTTC; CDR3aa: CASSYRGSGETQYF
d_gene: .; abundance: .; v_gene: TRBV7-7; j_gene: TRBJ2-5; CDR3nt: TGTGCCAGCAGACAATCCGGGCTCAGCGAGACCCAGTACTTC; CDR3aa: CASRQSGLSETQYF
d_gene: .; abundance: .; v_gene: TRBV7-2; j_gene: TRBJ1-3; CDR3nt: TGTGCCAGCAGCTTCTGTCGCAGGGTTTCTGGAAACACCATATATTTT; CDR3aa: CASSFCRRVSGNTIYF
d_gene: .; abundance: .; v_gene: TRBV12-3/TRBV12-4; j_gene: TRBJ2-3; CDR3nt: TGTGCCAGCAGCCGACAGGCAACGAGCACAGATACGCAGTATTTT; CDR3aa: CASSRQATSTDTQYF
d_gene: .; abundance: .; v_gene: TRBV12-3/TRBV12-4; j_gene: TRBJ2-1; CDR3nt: TGTGCCAGCAGTTTTGGGGGGTTCTCTTACAATGAGCAGTTCTTC; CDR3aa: CASSFGGFSYNEQFF
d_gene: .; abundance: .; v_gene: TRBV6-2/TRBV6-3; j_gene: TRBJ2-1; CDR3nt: TGTGCCAGCAGCCGTCGTAACAATGAGCAGTTCTTC; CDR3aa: CASSRRNNEQFF
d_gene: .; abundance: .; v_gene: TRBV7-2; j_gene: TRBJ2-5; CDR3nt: TGTGCCAGCAGCTTAGGATTATGGGGTCAAGAGACCCAGTACTTC; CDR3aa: CASSLGLWGQETQYF
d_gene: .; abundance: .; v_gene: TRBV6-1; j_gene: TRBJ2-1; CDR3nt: TGTGCCAGCAGACGACTAGTCCGCGAGCAGTTCTTC; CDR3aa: CASRRLVREQFF
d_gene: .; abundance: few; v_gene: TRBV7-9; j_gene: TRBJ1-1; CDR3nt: TGTGCCCCTTCGGGGGGGTCCCTGAACACTGAAGCTTTCTTT; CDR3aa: CAPSGGSLNTEAFF
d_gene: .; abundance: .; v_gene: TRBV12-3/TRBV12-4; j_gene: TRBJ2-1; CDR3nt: TGTGCCTCCGCCGGCCCAGGGTATTTCAATGAGCAGTTCTTC; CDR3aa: CASAGPGYFNEQFF
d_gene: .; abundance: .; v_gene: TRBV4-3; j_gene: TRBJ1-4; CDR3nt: TGCGCCAGCAGCCAAGATCGCTCGTCCGCAACTAATGAAAAACTGTTTTTT; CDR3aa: CASSQDRSSATNEKLFF